Listed here are 5 T cell receptor beta chains from one sample, sequenced in a study of beta chain features in type 1 diabetes. Findings and caveats of the study: Shortening that was moderate but significant affected the TCRB CDR3s of Type 1 diabetes patients in all four CD4+ subsets.

Since all of the isolated RNA was reverse transcribed, expressed TCRB transcripts were what got sequenced. Method: immunoSEQ multiplex PCR; TCRdb's copy keeps in-frame clones and lacks some. The table includes over 600,000 clones, around 11% detected once. These TCRs' antigens remain unknown. Input material: naive CD4+ T cells from blood. The receptors here all came from a man younger than 40 with type 1 diabetes.

The gene calls are TRBV7-9 and TRBJ2-1, with D possibly being TRBD2 (5 bases). V was pared by 1 base and J by 7 bases, with 11 bases between. Germline V gene sequence: CDR1 SEHNR, CDR2 FQNEAQ (reference sequence). The length of the CDR3 is 14 residues. For the CDR3, the DNA is TGTGCCAGCAGCTTAGAGGCGGGTGGAAATGAGCAGTTCTTC. It yields the protein CASSLEAGGNEQFF.

This sequence joins TRBV2 and TRBJ1-4, with TRBD1 matching over 7 bases. With 4 bases clipped from V and 4 bases from J, the junction kept 6 bases outside the gene matches. This CDR3 spans 15 amino acids. Per germline, CDR1 SNHLY and CDR2 FYNNEI. CDR3 bases: TGTGCCAGCAGTGTACCGGGACAGTTTAATGAAAAACTGTTTTTT. This codes for CASSVPGQFNEKLFF.

This clone came up a few times. This chain joins TRBV19 and TRBJ1-6; the D is unclear. Germline assignment: CDR1 LNHDA and CDR2 SQIVND (reference sequence). Deletions cut 4 bases from V and 4 bases from J, with 5 bases between. The CDR3 runs to 13 residues. The CDR3, as DNA: TGTGCCAGTAGTACAGAGTATAATTCACCCCTCCACTTT. Translated: CASSTEYNSPLHF.

The V call is TRBV29-1, the J call TRBJ2-3, with 10 nucleotides matching TRBD2. The germline V gene has CDR1 SQVTM and CDR2 ANQGSEA. The CDR3 sequence is 13 residues long. Unmatched junction bases numbered 4, after V lost 6 bases and J lost 4 bases. CDR3 nucleotides: TGCAGCGTAGCGGGGGGGACCCCAGATACGCAGTATTTT. Translation gives CSVAGGTPDTQYF.

The V and J genes are TRBV29-1 and TRBJ1-2; 8 bases agree with TRBD1. V lost 7 bases and J lost 8; bases outside the gene matches: 9. Germline CDR1 is SQVTM and CDR2 is ANQGSEA. The CDR3 is made up of 12 amino acids. CDR3 protein: CSARDRSEGYTF. The CDR3 DNA sequence: TGCAGCGCCCGGGACAGGTCCGAGGGCTACACCTTC. The variable domain in full, with the rest retrieved from reference TRBV29-1 and TRBJ1-2, is SAVISQKPSRDICQRGTSLTIQCQVDSQVTMMFWYRQQPGQSLTLIATANQGSEATYESGFVIDKFPISRPNLTFSTLTVSNMSPEDSSIYLCSARDRSEGYTFGSGTRLTVV.